The source of this TCR beta chain is a study of type 1 and type 2 diabetes patients. Study-wide context: Across the study, 15 million to 20 million paired-end reads were produced. Study outcomes and limitations: Groups were not age- or gender-matched, which may bias interpretation.

This clonotype was seen a few times. The antigen is not known. V lost 8 bases and J lost 3; bases outside the gene matches: 4. CDR1 and CDR2 from the germline V gene are SGHTA and FQGNSA. The CDR3 length is 14 residues. PCR was run on genomic DNA. The TCR beta CDR3 region was amplified using 30 forward and 13 reverse primers. TCRdb re-analysed the multiplex PCR reads in MiXCR, keeping a single row per CDR3 protein. The data show under 300,000 distinct CDR3 sequences, approximately 45% seen once. This clonotype was obtained from a man aged 18 to 29 with type 2 diabetes. The material sequenced was peripheral blood mononuclear cells (PBMCs). The chain combines TRBV7-2 with TRBJ1-6, with 7 bases fitting TRBD1. CDR3 DNA: TGTGCCAGCGGGGGGACAGACTATAATTCACCCCTCCACTTT. It translates to CASGGTDYNSPLHF.